The rows below give T cell receptor beta chains drawn from one sample of a study of cytomegalovirus exposure and HLA in healthy donors. Repertoires were generated with immunoSEQ multiplex PCR, while TCRdb's copy carries only in-frame clones and drops some. The data hold 150,000 to 180,000 clones, with just over 85% observed a single time. Sequencing used PBMCs. The origin of the receptors is a human donor in good health. The CDR3 runs from the conserved cysteine through the conserved F or W. D genes are given only for firm matches. Expanded clones are given a class, and other clones once, few, many or no size at all.

J	length	V	size	D	DNA	CDR3
TRBJ2-7	16	TRBV4-1	.	.	TGCGCCAGCAGCCCGTGGATCGTGGGCAATACCTACGAGCAGTACTTC	CASSPWIVGNTYEQYF
TRBJ2-1	17	TRBV15	once	.	TGTGCCACCAGCAGATTGCAGGGGTATGGCTCCTACAATGAGCAGTTCTTC	CATSRLQGYGSYNEQFF
TRBJ2-7	16	TRBV7-2	.	TRBD2	TGTGCCAGCAGCTTAGCGGCTAGCGGGGCCTCCTACGAGCAGTACTTC	CASSLAASGASYEQYF
TRBJ1-5	15	TRBV18	.	TRBD1	TGTGCCAGCTCGCCAGGACAGGCAATCAATCAGCCCCAGCATTTT	CASSPGQAINQPQHF
TRBJ1-1	17	TRBV9	.	.	TGTGCCAGCAGCGTAGCGAACCTGGTGGCAGTGAACACTGAAGCTTTCTTT	CASSVANLVAVNTEAFF
TRBJ2-3	16	TRBV27	.	TRBD2	TGTGCCAGCACCCGAAAAGGGCTGCGGGAGGGAAATACGCAGTATTTT	CASTRKGLREGNTQYF
TRBJ2-1	13	TRBV11-2	.	.	TGTGCCAGCAGGACGGACAGTTACAATGAGCAGTTCTTC	CASRTDSYNEQFF
TRBJ1-2	13	TRBV19	.	TRBD1	TGTGCCAGTAGCCAGGGGGAGATCTATGGCTACACCTTC	CASSQGEIYGYTF
TRBJ1-1	14	TRBV29-1	.	TRBD1	TGCAGCGTTGAGAGACAGGGTAGGACCACTGAAGCTTTCTTT	CSVERQGRTTEAFF
TRBJ1-6	23	TRBV5-1	.	TRBD1	TGCGCCAGCGCCCTAGGCGCGCTTCCGGGGGACAGGCTAAACCAGGGGCAGAATTCACCCCTCCACTTT	CASALGALPGDRLNQGQNSPLHF
TRBJ2-2	17	TRBV28	.	TRBD1	TGTGCCAGCACTCTACCGCGGGGGACAGGGTTAACCGGGGAGCTGTTTTTT	CASTLPRGTGLTGELFF
TRBJ2-1	15	TRBV7-3	.	TRBD1	TGTGCCAGCAGCTTGACAGGGGGTTCCTACAATGAGCAGTTCTTC	CASSLTGGSYNEQFF
TRBJ1-1	13	TRBV28	.	TRBD1	TGTGCCAGCAGTGCCCAGGGGGGCACTGAAGCTTTCTTT	CASSAQGGTEAFF
TRBJ2-5	14	TRBV5-4	.	TRBD1	TGTGCCAGCAGCTTAGGGACAGTCCAAGAGACCCAGTACTTC	CASSLGTVQETQYF
TRBJ2-7	14	TRBV6-6	.	.	TGTGCCAGCAGTTACTCCCAGGGGACCTACGAGCAGTACTTC	CASSYSQGTYEQYF
TRBJ2-7	19	TRBV5-1	.	TRBD1	TGCGCCAGCAGCTTGCTCCCGGGACAGCGAACAACGTCCCCCTACGAGCAGTACTTC	CASSLLPGQRTTSPYEQYF
TRBJ1-1	11	TRBV2	few	.	TGTGCCAACTCCCCGACACCTGAAGCTTTCTTT	CANSPTPEAFF
TRBJ2-1	16	TRBV6-5	.	TRBD2	TGTGCCAGCAGTTCCCTAAGGCTAGCGGGAGTTAATGAGCAGTTCTTC	CASSSLRLAGVNEQFF
TRBJ2-1	15	TRBV30	.	.	TGTGCCTGGAGTGTAGGTTTTAGCGGTTACAATGAGCAGTTCTTC	CAWSVGFSGYNEQFF
TRBJ2-1	18	TRBV29-1	.	TRBD2	TGCAGCGTCCAAATTTCTCCCTTTGGGGGAGGGCCCTACAATGAGCAGTTCTTC	CSVQISPFGGGPYNEQFF
TRBJ2-1	13	TRBV7-6	.	.	TGTGCCAGCAGCGTAGGACACCGCAATGAGCAGTTCTTC	CASSVGHRNEQFF
TRBJ1-3	14	TRBV30	.	.	TGTGCCTGGAGTCCTGTATCGTATGGAAACACCATATATTTT	CAWSPVSYGNTIYF
TRBJ2-3	17	TRBV28	.	TRBD2	TGTGCCAGCAGTTCCTTCATTAGCGGGAGCGCTCTCAATACGCAGTATTTT	CASSSFISGSALNTQYF
TRBJ2-7	17	TRBV28	.	.	TGTGCCAGCAGTTTTGTGAGGTTGCGGGATTACTCCTACGAGCAGTACTTC	CASSFVRLRDYSYEQYF
TRBJ2-7	12	TRBV30	.	.	TGTGCCTGGGCTAGTTCTTCCTACGAGCAGTACTTC	CAWASSSYEQYF
TRBJ2-1	18	TRBV4-1	.	TRBD2	TGCGCCAGCAGCCAAGATCTAGCGACTAGCGGGGGGAGGGTCCAGCAGTTCTTC	CASSQDLATSGGRVQQFF
TRBJ1-4	16	TRBV14	.	.	TGTGCCAGCAGCCAAGTCTCCCCAGGGTTTGAAGAAAAACTGTTTTTT	CASSQVSPGFEEKLFF
TRBJ2-7	14	TRBV4-1	.	TRBD1	TGCGCCAGCAGCCAAGGGGACAGGGCCCACGAGCAGTACTTC	CASSQGDRAHEQYF
TRBJ1-1	15	TRBV6-5	.	.	TGTGCCAGCAGCTGGGAAGCGGGGATTCCCACTGAAGCTTTCTTT	CASSWEAGIPTEAFF
TRBJ2-1	15	TRBV7-3	.	.	TGTGCCAGCAGCTTGACAGTTTTCTCCTACAATGAGCAGTTCTTC	CASSLTVFSYNEQFF
TRBJ1-5	16	TRBV28	once	TRBD1	TGTGCCAGCAGTCAACCAGGACAGGGACAAAATCAGCCCCAGCATTTT	CASSQPGQGQNQPQHF
TRBJ1-2	18	TRBV12-5	once	.	TGTGCTAGTGGTTTGGTAAAGGGGCTGGATACTGCCAACTATGGCTACACCTTC	CASGLVKGLDTANYGYTF
TRBJ1-2	14	TRBV5-1	.	.	TGCGCCAGCAGCGGTACGCCAGGGAATTATGGCTACACCTTC	CASSGTPGNYGYTF
TRBJ2-5	14	TRBV9	.	TRBD1	TGTGCCAGCAGCGGAGGGGGCTATCGGGAGACCCAGTACTTC	CASSGGGYRETQYF
TRBJ1-5	17	TRBV27	.	TRBD1	TGTGCCAGCAGTACACACAGGGGCCTTCAAATTAATCAGCCCCAGCATTTT	CASSTHRGLQINQPQHF
TRBJ2-2	15	TRBV11-3	.	TRBD1	TGTGCCAGCAGCCCCAGGGGGCAGGGCACCGGGGAGCTGTTTTTT	CASSPRGQGTGELFF
TRBJ2-7	15	TRBV4-1	.	TRBD1	TGCGCCAGCAGCCAAGTCCGGCAGGGGGCCCACGAGCAGTACTTC	CASSQVRQGAHEQYF
TRBJ1-6	14	TRBV6-5	few	TRBD1	TGTGCCAGCAGCCGGACAGGGAAGAATTCACCCCTCCACTTT	CASSRTGKNSPLHF
TRBJ2-2	15	TRBV6-1	.	TRBD2	TGTGCCAGCAGTAGACTAGCGGGGAACACCGGGGAGCTGTTTTTT	CASSRLAGNTGELFF
TRBJ1-1	13	TRBV18	.	.	TGTGCCAGCGGGCGGGGGTTAAACACTGAAGCTTTCTTT	CASGRGLNTEAFF
TRBJ1-1	14	TRBV6-5	once	.	TGTGCCAGCAGTTACGGGGGCCGGGAAACTGAAGCTTTCTTT	CASSYGGRETEAFF
TRBJ2-7	15	TRBV7-8	.	TRBD1	TGTGCCAGCAGCTCCCGACAGGGTAAGAGGTACGAGCAGTACTTC	CASSSRQGKRYEQYF
TRBJ2-7	15	TRBV15	few	.	TGTGCCACCAGCAGTCCGGGATCAGGGGCCTACGAGCAGTACTTC	CATSSPGSGAYEQYF
TRBJ1-2	14	TRBV7-2	.	.	TGTGCCAGCAGCGATACCAGGGATAACTATGGCTACACCTTC	CASSDTRDNYGYTF
TRBJ1-4	18	TRBV27	.	TRBD1	TGTGCCAGCAGTCCCAACCGACAGGGGGCTCAAACTAATGAAAAACTGTTTTTT	CASSPNRQGAQTNEKLFF
TRBJ1-1	16	TRBV10-2	once	TRBD1	TGCGCCAGCAGTGAACGTATCGGGACAGTGAACACTGAAGCTTTCTTT	CASSERIGTVNTEAFF
TRBJ2-3	17	TRBV29-1	.	TRBD2	TGTAGCGTTGCTAGGTTAGCGGGGGGCCCGCTCACAGATACGCAGTATTTT	CSVARLAGGPLTDTQYF
TRBJ2-6	13	TRBV7-9	.	.	TGTGCCAGCAGCTTAGCCGCCACGGACGTCCTGACTTTC	CASSLAATDVLTF
TRBJ1-1	12	TRBV7-9	.	.	TGTGCCAGCAGCTTAGACAGGACTGAAGCTTTCTTT	CASSLDRTEAFF
TRBJ2-1	19	TRBV7-6	.	TRBD2	TGTGCCAGCAGCTTAGCGCGAACGGGACTAGCGGGGATATACAATGAGCAGTTCTTC	CASSLARTGLAGIYNEQFF
TRBJ1-4	16	TRBV9	.	TRBD1	TGTGCCAGCAGCGTAGATCCGGGACAGAGAAATGAAAAACTGTTTTTT	CASSVDPGQRNEKLFF
TRBJ2-2	15	TRBV5-4	.	TRBD2	TGTGCCAGCAGCCCAGGGACTAGCAGTCCCGGGGAGCTGTTTTTT	CASSPGTSSPGELFF
TRBJ1-2	14	TRBV25-1	once	TRBD1	TGTGCCAGCAGTGATGACACAGGGGCGGCTGGCTACACCTTC	CASSDDTGAAGYTF
TRBJ1-3	14	TRBV6-5	.	TRBD1	TGTGCCAGCAGTTTCAGGGGGCGCGGAAACACCATATATTTT	CASSFRGRGNTIYF
TRBJ2-3	14	TRBV6-5	once	TRBD1	TGTGCCAGCAGACCCGGGACAGGGGGAGATACGCAGTATTTT	CASRPGTGGDTQYF
TRBJ2-3	17	TRBV13	.	TRBD2	TGTGCCAGCACAGTGGCTAGCGGGGTTACTGGCACAGATACGCAGTATTTT	CASTVASGVTGTDTQYF
TRBJ2-7	14	TRBV27	once	TRBD1	TGTGCCAGCACGAGGACAGGGGCCATCTACGAGCAGTACTTC	CASTRTGAIYEQYF
TRBJ1-5	14	TRBV28	.	.	TGTGCCAGCAGTCCCTCCCTAGGCGGTCAGCCCCAGCATTTT	CASSPSLGGQPQHF
TRBJ1-1	14	TRBV7-6	.	.	TGTGCCAGCAGCTTAGCGGGAGAGAACACTGAAGCTTTCTTT	CASSLAGENTEAFF
TRBJ2-1	11	TRBV29-1	.	TRBD2	TGCAGCGTTACTAGCGGGAAGGAGCAGTTCTTC	CSVTSGKEQFF